This entry is about one T cell receptor (beta chain). Its antigen is not identified. Different DNA sequences within this sample yield the same CDR3. The PCR had 60 Vbeta and 13 Jbeta primers. Profiled with immunoSEQ multiplex PCR; TCRdb holds only in-frame clones, not every one. Among under 110,000 clones listed, 65% to 85% were seen once. The data originate from a study of cytomegalovirus exposure and HLA in healthy donors. Study-wide results and caveats: In a later analysis, V- and J-gene trimming of beta chains associated with a DCLRE1C missense variant, replicated independently. Researchers reported that three CMV-associated chains were confirmed in vitro as CMV antigen-specific. TCR beta chains associated with HLA were, in a later analysis, more clonally expanded than equally common others.

This receptor was identified in a male donor in good health and CMV-seropositive. The sequencing input was PBMCs.

The CDR3: CASSLGQGDGQPQHF. The CDR3 DNA is TGTGCCAGCAGCTTGGGACAGGGGGATGGTCAGCCCCAGCATTTT. The V and J genes are TRBV13 and TRBJ1-5; 11 bases align to TRBD1. In germline, CDR1 is PRHDT, CDR2 FYEKMQ (reference sequence). This CDR3 has 15 residues. The ends lost 3 bases at V and 6 bases at J; junction bases unmatched: 4.